This is a list of T cell receptor beta chains from one sample in a study of tumor-infiltrating lymphocytes in oesophageal squamous cell carcinoma. MiXCR, applied by TCRdb to the PCR reads, yields one record per CDR3 protein. The sample consists of about 22,000 distinct CDR3 sequences, about a third of them appearing once. Sequenced: esophageal tumor tissue. The receptors stem from a female donor with esophageal squamous cell carcinoma. The CDR3 runs from the conserved cysteine through the conserved F or W. Clone size is stated in some rows and not others, as once, few, many or a class when expanded.

J,length,V,size,CDR3
TRBJ2-3,15,TRBV7-2,once,CASSPRVPHEETQYF
TRBJ2-1,12,TRBV5-1,-,CASSAPYNEQFF
TRBJ1-6,14,TRBV5-1,-,CASRPDRARSPLHF
TRBJ2-1,16,TRBV7-2,-,CASSLALAPSYNEQFF
TRBJ2-7,15,TRBV11-2,many,CASSLDGGGSYEQYF
TRBJ2-7,15,TRBV7-4,-,CASSLAVGRSTEQYF
TRBJ2-2,14,TRBV19,few,CATSREYRTGELFF
TRBJ1-4,16,TRBV12-3/TRBV12-4,once,CASSPRTGQGSEKLFF
TRBJ2-7,13,TRBV5-1,many,CASSPGFFNEQYF
TRBJ2-1,14,TRBV19,many,CASRSGHSYNEQFF
TRBJ2-3,12,TRBV11-2,-,CASSPDSHTQYF
TRBJ2-7,14,TRBV30,few,CAWSAGLDGYEQYF
TRBJ2-2,13,TRBV5-4,many,CASSIDRAGELFF
TRBJ2-5,15,TRBV24-1,-,CATSEARTGNETQYF
TRBJ2-3,14,TRBV7-3,large,CASSLSRGTDTQYF
TRBJ1-5,16,TRBV28,many,CASSFEVGFSNQPQHF
TRBJ1-1,15,TRBV18,many,CASSPPGRVNTEAFF
TRBJ2-2,16,TRBV7-2,-,CASSLEPGQNTGELFF
TRBJ1-5,16,TRBV6-1,many,CASSAGRLWGNQPQHF
TRBJ2-7,15,TRBV6-6,many,CASSYQAENNYEQYF
TRBJ2-3,17,TRBV6-5,-,CASSYSRSETSTDTQYF
TRBJ1-1,13,TRBV5-1,few,CASSFRHRTEAFF